This is a list of T cell receptor beta chains from one sample in a study of T cells in Graves' hyperthyroidism and ophthalmopathy. TCRdb re-called the multiplex PCR reads through MiXCR, storing one row per CDR3 protein. In the table there are approximately 740,000 distinct CDR3 sequences, 14% of which are singletons. The sample comprised blood. Receptors originate from a woman younger than 30 with Graves' hyperthyroidism. Each CDR3 is given without its conserved first and last residue. D genes are given only for firm matches. Part of the rows lack a size; the others show once, few, many or a class for expanded clones.

clone_size: many
d_call: .
v_call: TRBV6-1
j_call: TRBJ2-7
cdr3_aa: ASRQGRKYEQY

clone_size: few
d_call: .
v_call: TRBV5-8
j_call: TRBJ2-1
cdr3_aa: ASIPTVGRDEQF

clone_size: few
d_call: .
v_call: TRBV13
j_call: TRBJ1-4
cdr3_aa: ASSSEGNGEKLF

clone_size: .
d_call: TRBD2
v_call: TRBV14
j_call: TRBJ2-1
cdr3_aa: ASSQEIMGTSQF

clone_size: few
d_call: .
v_call: TRBV29-1
j_call: TRBJ2-3
cdr3_aa: SVAFRDGLTDTQY

clone_size: many
d_call: .
v_call: TRBV18
j_call: TRBJ1-2
cdr3_aa: ASSPEVLYGYT

clone_size: many
d_call: .
v_call: TRBV20-1
j_call: TRBJ2-1
cdr3_aa: SAPNQVSSSYNEQF

clone_size: .
d_call: .
v_call: TRBV7-8
j_call: TRBJ2-2
cdr3_aa: ASSSYMGAGELF

clone_size: .
d_call: .
v_call: TRBV6-2/TRBV6-3
j_call: TRBJ2-1
cdr3_aa: ASKEYNEQF

clone_size: few
d_call: TRBD1
v_call: TRBV19
j_call: TRBJ1-5
cdr3_aa: ASSIGQGGSAQH

clone_size: few
d_call: TRBD2
v_call: TRBV20-1
j_call: TRBJ2-3
cdr3_aa: SALGLAGLTDTQY

clone_size: few
d_call: TRBD2
v_call: TRBV4-1
j_call: TRBJ2-1
cdr3_aa: ASSPIGGLAGYNEQF

clone_size: .
d_call: TRBD2
v_call: TRBV20-1
j_call: TRBJ2-1
cdr3_aa: SAKLAVNNEQF

clone_size: many
d_call: .
v_call: TRBV20-1
j_call: TRBJ2-7
cdr3_aa: SAHGGPYEQY

clone_size: few
d_call: TRBD2
v_call: TRBV2
j_call: TRBJ2-1
cdr3_aa: ASRAGGYYNEQF

clone_size: many
d_call: .
v_call: TRBV20-1
j_call: TRBJ1-6
cdr3_aa: SARQGTSSYNSPLH

clone_size: .
d_call: .
v_call: TRBV28
j_call: TRBJ1-2
cdr3_aa: ATEGGFNYGYT

clone_size: few
d_call: .
v_call: TRBV19
j_call: TRBJ1-1
cdr3_aa: ASSIGQVNTEAF

clone_size: many
d_call: .
v_call: TRBV10-3
j_call: TRBJ2-5
cdr3_aa: AISESIPAGQETQY

clone_size: once
d_call: .
v_call: TRBV27
j_call: TRBJ2-5
cdr3_aa: ASRPLGQETQY

clone_size: many
d_call: .
v_call: TRBV27
j_call: TRBJ1-2
cdr3_aa: ASSSNPNYGYT

clone_size: .
d_call: TRBD2
v_call: TRBV3-1
j_call: TRBJ2-2
cdr3_aa: ASTLAGNTGELF

clone_size: many
d_call: .
v_call: TRBV11-2
j_call: TRBJ2-7
cdr3_aa: ASSPVLGTSYEQY

clone_size: .
d_call: .
v_call: TRBV20-1
j_call: TRBJ2-1
cdr3_aa: SAPRTRGNEQF

clone_size: many
d_call: .
v_call: TRBV28
j_call: TRBJ2-1
cdr3_aa: ASSFFRLRGYNEQF

clone_size: .
d_call: TRBD1
v_call: TRBV19
j_call: TRBJ1-1
cdr3_aa: ASGAYTGGSTEAF